This TCR beta chain was observed in a study of T cells in Graves' hyperthyroidism and ophthalmopathy. Overall study results and limits: Ophthalmopathy could be told apart from stable hyperthyroidism with a 13 V-J model.

Diagnoses rested on clinical symptoms, serum thyroxine and TRAb, thyroid ultrasound and orbital computed tomography. Points on this clonotype: No antigen is known for it.

TCR beta CDR3 regions were amplified from RNA transcripts. Primed by the HTBI set, a first-round RT-PCR was run on the TCR CDR3. TCRdb analysed the multiplex PCR reads with MiXCR anew, one entry per CDR3 protein. The repertoire includes roughly 380,000 distinct CDR3 sequences, under 20% of them detected once, and 3% to 4% sits in the top ten. V gave up 9 bases and J gave up 3 bases, with 10 bases separating them. The germline gives CDR1 KGHDR, CDR2 SFDVKD. The CDR3 length is 13 residues. The sequence was collected from a woman in her late teens or twenties with Graves' hyperthyroidism. V is TRBV24-1 and J is TRBJ2-2, with D possibly matching TRBD1 (6 bases). The sample consisted of blood. In DNA, the CDR3 is TGTGCCACCTGTCGGACAGACACCGGGGAGCTGTTTTTT. Encoded protein: CATCRTDTGELFF.